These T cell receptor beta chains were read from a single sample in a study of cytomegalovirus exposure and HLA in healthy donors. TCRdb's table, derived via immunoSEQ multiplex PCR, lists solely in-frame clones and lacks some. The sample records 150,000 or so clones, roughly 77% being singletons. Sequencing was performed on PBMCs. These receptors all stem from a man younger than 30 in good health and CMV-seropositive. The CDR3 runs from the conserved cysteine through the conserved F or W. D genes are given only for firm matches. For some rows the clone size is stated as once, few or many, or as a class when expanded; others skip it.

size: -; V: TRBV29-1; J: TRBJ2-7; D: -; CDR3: CSVEQTGHPYEQYF; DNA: TGCAGCGTTGAACAAACAGGTCACCCCTACGAGCAGTACTTC
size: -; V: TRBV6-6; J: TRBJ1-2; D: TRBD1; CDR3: CASSYSRDRDYGYTF; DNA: TGTGCCAGCAGTTACTCCCGGGACAGGGACTATGGCTACACCTTC
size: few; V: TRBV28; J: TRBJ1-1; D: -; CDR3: CASADRPLNTEAFF; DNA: TGTGCCAGCGCGGACAGACCTCTGAACACTGAAGCTTTCTTT
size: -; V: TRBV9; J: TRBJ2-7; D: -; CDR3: CASSRGPLSSEQYF; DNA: TGTGCCAGCAGCCGAGGTCCCTTAAGCTCGGAGCAGTACTTC
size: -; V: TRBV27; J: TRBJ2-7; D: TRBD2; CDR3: CASSLASGSYEQYF; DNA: TGTGCCAGCAGTTTGGCTAGCGGGAGCTACGAGCAGTACTTC
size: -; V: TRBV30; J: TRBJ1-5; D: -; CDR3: CAWSGQGYQPQHF; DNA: TGTGCCTGGAGTGGGCAGGGATATCAGCCCCAGCATTTT
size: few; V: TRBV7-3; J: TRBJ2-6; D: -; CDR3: CASSPSPVSGANVLTF; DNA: TGTGCCAGCAGTCCCTCCCCAGTATCTGGGGCCAACGTCCTGACTTTC
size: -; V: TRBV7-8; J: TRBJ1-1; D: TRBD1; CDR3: CASSPYRGRGLGTEAFF; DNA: TGTGCCAGCAGCCCGTACAGGGGGCGAGGGTTAGGCACTGAAGCTTTCTTT
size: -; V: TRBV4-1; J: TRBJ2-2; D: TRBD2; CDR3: CASSQGLAGGFTGELFF; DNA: TGCGCCAGCAGCCAGGGACTAGCGGGAGGGTTCACCGGGGAGCTGTTTTTT
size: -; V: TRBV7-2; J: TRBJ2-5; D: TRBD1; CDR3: CASSPLYRGQEETQYF; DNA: TGTGCCAGCAGCCCATTGTACAGGGGGCAGGAAGAGACCCAGTACTTC
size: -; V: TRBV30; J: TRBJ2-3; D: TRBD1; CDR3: CAWGTGTGPTDTQYF; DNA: TGTGCCTGGGGTACCGGGACAGGGCCCACAGATACGCAGTATTTT
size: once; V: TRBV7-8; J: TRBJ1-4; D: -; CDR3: CASSPSPGSRTTNEKLFF; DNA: TGTGCCAGCAGCCCTAGCCCCGGCAGTCGAACAACTAATGAAAAACTGTTTTTT
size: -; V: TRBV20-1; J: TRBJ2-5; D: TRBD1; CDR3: CRGQGAETQYF; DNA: TGCAGGGGACAGGGCGCGGAGACCCAGTACTTC
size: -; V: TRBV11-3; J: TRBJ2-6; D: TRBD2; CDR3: CASSFGGWAGANVLPF; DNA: TGTGCCAGCAGCTTCGGGGGGTGGGCTGGGGCCAACGTCCTGCCTTTC
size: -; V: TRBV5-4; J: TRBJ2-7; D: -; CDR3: CASSQQAGKGDYEQYF; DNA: TGTGCCAGCAGCCAACAGGCCGGGAAGGGGGACTACGAGCAGTACTTC
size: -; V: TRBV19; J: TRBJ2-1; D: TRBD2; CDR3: CASTAGLALHEQFF; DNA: TGTGCCAGTACCGCGGGACTAGCCCTCCATGAGCAGTTCTTC
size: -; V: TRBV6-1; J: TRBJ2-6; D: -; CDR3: CASSETTGSGANVLTF; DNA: TGTGCCAGCAGTGAAACCACAGGCTCTGGGGCCAACGTCCTGACTTTC
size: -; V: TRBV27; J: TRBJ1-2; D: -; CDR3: CASSLWGDHGYTF; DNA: TGTGCCAGCAGTTTATGGGGGGACCATGGCTACACCTTC